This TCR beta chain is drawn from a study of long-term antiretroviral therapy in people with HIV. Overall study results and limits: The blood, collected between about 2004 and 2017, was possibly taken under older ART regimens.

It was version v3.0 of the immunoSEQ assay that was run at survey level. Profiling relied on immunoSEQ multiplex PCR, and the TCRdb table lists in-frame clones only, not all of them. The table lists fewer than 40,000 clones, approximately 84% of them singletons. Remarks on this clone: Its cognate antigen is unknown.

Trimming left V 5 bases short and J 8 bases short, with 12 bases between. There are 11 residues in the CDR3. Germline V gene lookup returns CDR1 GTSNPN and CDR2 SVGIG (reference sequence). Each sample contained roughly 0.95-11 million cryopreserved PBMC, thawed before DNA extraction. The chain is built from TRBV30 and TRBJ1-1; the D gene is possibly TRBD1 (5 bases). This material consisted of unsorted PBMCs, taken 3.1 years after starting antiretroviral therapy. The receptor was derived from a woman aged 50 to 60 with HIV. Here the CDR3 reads CAWGDAGEAFF. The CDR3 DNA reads TGTGCCTGGGGGGACGCCGGGGAAGCTTTCTTT.